Listed here are 10 T cell receptor beta chains from one sample, sequenced in a study of human T cells and chemical hapten exposure. The starting material, unfractionated whole blood, was used for total RNA extraction. Attachment of unique molecular identifiers to individual cDNA molecules was performed in the library. TCRdb ran MiXCR on the reads and lists one entry per CDR3 protein. The data hold fewer than 150,000 distinct CDR3 sequences, with over 6.5% observed a single time. The sequencing input was whole blood. The receptors shown here come from a human donor in good health. Some clones in this sample may be carry-over from other donors' samples.

This clonotype has a count of ten or more. The chain employs TRBV6-5 and TRBJ1-2; TRBD1 is a possible D gene (6 bases). This CDR3 spans 15 amino acids. V lost 3 bases, J lost 4 bases, and 15 bases lay in between. CDR1 and CDR2 (germline): MNHEY, SVGAGI. The CDR3, as DNA: TGTGCCAGCAGTTATGGTCTTGGGACAAGCTATGGCTACACCTTC. Its protein is CASSYGLGTSYGYTF.

This clonotype was detected many times. The V call is TRBV4-2, the J call TRBJ1-1; no firm D call. CDR1 and CDR2 (germline): LGHNA, YNFKEQ. V dropped 3 bases and J dropped 1 base, with 9 bases sitting between them. The CDR3 contains 14 residues. CDR3: CASSQAASNTEAFF. The CDR3 DNA reads as TGTGCCAGCAGCCAGGCTGCCTCGAACACTGAAGCTTTCTTT.

The V gene is TRBV5-1, the J gene TRBJ2-1; 8 nucleotides agree with TRBD1. The germline V gene encodes CDR1 SGHRS and CDR2 YFSETQ. The CDR3 length is 15 residues. The V gene end was trimmed by 5 bases and the J gene end by 11 bases; junction bases not matched to a gene: 15. The CDR3 sequence is CASSPGRVDRAKQFF. The CDR3, as DNA: TGCGCCAGCAGTCCTGGCCGGGTGGACAGGGCTAAGCAGTTCTTC.

This clonotype was picked up a small number of times. The rearrangement links TRBV30 to TRBJ2-2; TRBD2 matches 8 bases. This CDR3 is 16 amino acids long. Germline V gene data show CDR1 as GTSNPN and CDR2 as SVGIG (reference sequence). Trimming at V came to 5 bases and at J to 2 bases, leaving 10 bases not matched to a gene. For the CDR3, the DNA is TGTGCCTGGGGCCGCGCGATAGCGGGAAACACCGGGGAGCTGTTTTTT. It is translated as CAWGRAIAGNTGELFF.

The chain is built from TRBV20-1 and TRBJ2-1, with D possibly TRBD1 on 5 matching bases. This CDR3 is 14 amino acids long. V was trimmed by 6 bases and J by 7 bases, leaving 19 bases between them. Looked up from germline, CDR1 is DFQATT and CDR2 is SNEGSKA (reference sequence). CDR3 residues: CSAPRPGSRNEQFF. Written as DNA, the CDR3 is TGCAGTGCCCCGAGGCCAGGGTCGCGGAATGAGCAGTTCTTC.

This clonotype was counted only a few times. The V gene is TRBV19, the J gene TRBJ2-1, with 7 positions matching TRBD2. The CDR3 is made up of 15 amino acids. V shed 4 bases and J 4 bases; nucleotides not matched to a gene: 7. CDR1 and CDR2 (germline): LNHDA, SQIVND (reference sequence). CDR3 DNA sequence: TGTGCCAGTAGTACTAGCGGTACGTCGTACAATGAGCAGTTCTTC. Amino acid sequence: CASSTSGTSYNEQFF.

This clonotype has a count of ten or more. The CDR3 region is CASSYSTGPTYGYTF. The CDR3 nucleotides read TGTGCCAGCAGTTACTCGACAGGACCTACATATGGCTACACCTTC. The chain recombines TRBV6-5 with TRBJ1-2, with TRBD1 as a possible D gene (6 bases). Trimming took off 0 bases at V and 5 bases at J, with 13 bases between the two ends. The CDR3 totals 15 residues. CDR1 and CDR2 (germline): MNHEY, SVGAGI.

In the case of this clonotype: A much larger clone sits a single nucleotide away, making a read error possible. This CDR3 is missing its conserved last phenylalanine or tryptophan, likely due to a read error. The chain carries TRBV6-2 or TRBV6-3 and TRBJ2-1; 7 positions agree with TRBD2. Losses at the gene ends were 6 bases for V and 4 bases for J; bases not matched to a gene: 15. CDR1 is MNHEY and CDR2 is SVGEGT in the germline V gene. The CDR3 totals 17 residues. This CDR3 is CASSPIAPSGLYNEQFL. DNA for the CDR3: TGTGCCAGCAGCCCGATTGCCCCTAGCGGACTTTACAATGAGCAGTTCCTC.

This clonotype has just a few counts. The chain has TRBV5-6 and TRBJ2-2; D tentatively fits TRBD1 or TRBD2 (5 bases each). With 1 base removed from V and 7 bases from J, the gap between germline ends came to 8 bases. The CDR3 runs 13 residues. Germline V gene sequence: CDR1 SGHDT, CDR2 YYEEEE. Written as DNA, the CDR3 is TGTGCCAGCAGCTTGAGAGGGGACGGGGAGCTGTTTTTT. Protein sequence: CASSLRGDGELFF.

This clonotype was found a few times. V and J are TRBV5-1 and TRBJ2-5; 9 bases map to TRBD2. The V gene's germline CDR1 is SGHRS and CDR2 YFSETQ. The CDR3 has 14 residues. Trimming cost V 1 base and J 3 bases; bases outside gene matches: 1. This CDR3 reads CASSLIAGEETQYF. The DNA for the CDR3 is TGCGCCAGCAGCTTGATAGCGGGGGAAGAGACCCAGTACTTC.